The clone carrying this T cell receptor (beta chain) was seen just once. This sample was included in a study of blood T cell repertoires in COVID-19. As for the study in general: Sample material is recorded as cDNA or gDNA derived from T cells, B-cell-depleted T cells, or PBMCs.

Participant ages covered about 18 to 89 years across 24 US areas. Each participant's cohort was designated according to participant-reported clinical history. In the study's own analysis: Quantification of nucleated cells was approximated via reference gene primer amplification. Using immunoSEQ multiplex PCR, the repertoire was profiled, and TCRdb retains in-frame clones only, with some absent. The V and J calls and clone size are taken from that table; D and trimming were inferred from the DNA. The sample consists of 200,000 or so clones, around 81% of them appearing once. Trimming removed 1 base at V and 9 bases at J, with 10 bases between. This CDR3 contains 13 residues. Germline V gives CDR1 LGHDT, CDR2 YNNKEL (reference sequence).

The sequenced material came from PBMCs or T cells enriched from blood (not recorded which). V usage is TRBV3-1 (or the pseudogene TRBV3-2) and J usage is TRBJ2-1; no reliable D call. This TCR came from a man between 40 and 49 years old who had recovered from COVID-19. The CDR3 region has the DNA TGTGCCAGCAGCCAAGCGACTGGAGCTGAGCAGTTCTTC. Translated, it gives CASSQATGAEQFF.